This TCR beta chain was sequenced for a study of Tregs in tolerant kidney transplant recipients. Study summary: Mixed chimerism was transient after nonmyeloablative marrow transplants from related graft donors.

With respect to this clone: Its antigen is still unknown.

Study results and caveats: Biological reproducibility was not directly addressed in this study. Tolerant patients' donor-specific Tregs expanded beyond overall Tregs, suggesting antigen-driven growth.

Germline V gene lookup returns CDR1 SGHVS and CDR2 FNYEAQ. Deletions cut 5 bases from V and 4 bases from J, with 6 bases between. This CDR3 region has 11 residues. Thawed PBMCs were FACS-sorted into unstimulated CD4+CD25+CD127- regulatory T cells, CD4+CD25- non-regulatory cells, CD4 and CD8 cells. Assay used: immunoSEQ multiplex PCR; TCRdb lists only in-frame clones, some missing. The data show about 83,000 clones, with about 98% seen just once and about 0.5% held by the top ten. Sequenced here: CD4+ T cells from blood, sampled before the transplant. V usage is TRBV7-6 and J usage is TRBJ2-7; possible D gene TRBD1, 5 bases. The TCR comes from a human donor who received a combined kidney and bone marrow transplant. The CDR3 reads CASSPGYEQYF. The CDR3 DNA follows: TGTGCCAGCAGCCCAGGGTACGAGCAGTACTTC.